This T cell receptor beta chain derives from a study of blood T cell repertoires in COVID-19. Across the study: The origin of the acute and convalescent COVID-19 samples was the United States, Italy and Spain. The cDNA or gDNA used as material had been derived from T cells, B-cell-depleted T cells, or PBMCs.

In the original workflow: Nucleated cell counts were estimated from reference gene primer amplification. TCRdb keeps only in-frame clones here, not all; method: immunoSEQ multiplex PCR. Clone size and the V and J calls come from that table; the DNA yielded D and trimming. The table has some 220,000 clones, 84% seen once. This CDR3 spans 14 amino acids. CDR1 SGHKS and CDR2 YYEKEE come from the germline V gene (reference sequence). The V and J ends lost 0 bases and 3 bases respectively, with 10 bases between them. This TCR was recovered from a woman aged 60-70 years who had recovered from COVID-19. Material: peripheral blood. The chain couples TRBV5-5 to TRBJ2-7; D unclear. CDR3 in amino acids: CASSLAASGYEQYF. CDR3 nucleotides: TGTGCCAGCAGCTTGGCGGCGTCGGGCTACGAGCAGTACTTC. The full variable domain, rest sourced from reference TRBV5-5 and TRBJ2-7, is DAGVTQSPTHLIKTRGQQVTLRCSPISGHKSVSWYQQVLGQGPQFIFQYYEKEERGRGNFPDRFSARQFPNYSSELNVNALLLGDSALYLCASSLAASGYEQYFGPGTRLTVT.